This T cell receptor (beta chain) was obtained from a study of read filtering for tumor transcriptome and immune sequencing. Whole-study context: By R-ISS, stages I, II and III held around 8, 15 and 7 patients.

Study conclusions and caveats: The CD138-negative fraction was mixed bone marrow immune cells, not pure T cells.

CDR1 and CDR2 (germline): MDHEN, SYDVKM. This CDR3 is built from 13 residues. V was shortened by 3 bases and J by 9 bases, with 12 bases between the two germline ends. From around 440 ng of RNA, a library with molecular barcoded alpha/delta and beta/gamma adaptors was made. TCRdb ran MiXCR on the reads and lists one entry per CDR3 protein. The data show about 63,000 distinct CDR3 sequences, about 15% seen once. This clonotype was seen a few times. Its target is not known. Sequenced: a population of CD138-negative cells sorted from bone marrow. This TCR was recovered from a donor at least 40 years old with multiple myeloma. This sequence joins TRBV28 and TRBJ2-4; TRBD1 or TRBD2 may be the D gene (5 bases each). The CDR3 loop is CASSFGGSGIQYF. CDR3 nucleotides: TGTGCCAGCAGTTTTGGGGGATCCGGCATTCAGTACTTC.